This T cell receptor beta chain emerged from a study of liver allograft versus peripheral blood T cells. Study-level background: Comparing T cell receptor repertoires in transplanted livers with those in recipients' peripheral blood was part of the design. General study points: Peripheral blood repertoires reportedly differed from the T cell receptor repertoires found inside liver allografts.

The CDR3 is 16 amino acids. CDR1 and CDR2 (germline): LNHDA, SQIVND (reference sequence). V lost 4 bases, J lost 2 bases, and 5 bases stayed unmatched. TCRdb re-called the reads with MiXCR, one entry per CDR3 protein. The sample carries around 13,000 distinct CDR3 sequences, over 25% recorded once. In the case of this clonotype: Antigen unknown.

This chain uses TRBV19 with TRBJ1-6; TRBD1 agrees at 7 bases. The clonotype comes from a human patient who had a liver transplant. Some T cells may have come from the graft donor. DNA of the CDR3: TGTGCCAGTAGTACCCCCCAGGGGGCCTATAATTCACCCCTCCACTTT. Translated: CASSTPQGAYNSPLHF.